This T cell receptor beta chain was observed in a study of cytomegalovirus exposure and HLA in healthy donors. Study-wide results and limits: Being indistinguishable, some V segments were excluded, TRBV6-2 and TRBV6-3 among them.

Amplification used 60 Vbeta primers and 13 Jbeta primers. Generated by immunoSEQ multiplex PCR, the TCRdb table keeps only in-frame clones and is missing some. The sample carries over 55,000 clones, 80% to 90% recorded once. Germline loops: CDR1 GTSNPN, CDR2 SVGIG (reference sequence). This CDR3 comprises 15 residues. V lost 0 bases and J 5 bases, leaving 13 bases between the germline ends. The table lists this clone with a count of one. No antigen is known for it. Healthy bone marrow donors formed the donor group. The chain joins TRBV30 to TRBJ2-2; TRBD2 is a possible D gene (6 bases). This receptor was identified in a woman aged 30 to 39 in good health and CMV-seropositive. Sample: PBMCs. CDR3 loop: CAWSVSGSRTGELFF. As DNA, the CDR3 is TGTGCCTGGAGTGTCTCCGGGAGTCGGACCGGGGAGCTGTTTTTT.